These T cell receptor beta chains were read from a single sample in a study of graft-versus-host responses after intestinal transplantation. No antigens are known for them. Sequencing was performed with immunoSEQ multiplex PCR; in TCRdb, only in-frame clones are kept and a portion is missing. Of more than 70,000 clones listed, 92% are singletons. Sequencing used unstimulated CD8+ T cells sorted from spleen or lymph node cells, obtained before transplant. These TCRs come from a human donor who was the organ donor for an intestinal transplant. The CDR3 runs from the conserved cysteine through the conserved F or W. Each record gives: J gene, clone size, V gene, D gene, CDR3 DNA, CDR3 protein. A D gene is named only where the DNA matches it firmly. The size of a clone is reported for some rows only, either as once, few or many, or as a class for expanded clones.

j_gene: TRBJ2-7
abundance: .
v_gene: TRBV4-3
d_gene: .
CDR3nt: TGCGCCAGCAGCCAAGTTGGGGCCGGGGGATACGAGCAGTACTTC
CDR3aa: CASSQVGAGGYEQYF

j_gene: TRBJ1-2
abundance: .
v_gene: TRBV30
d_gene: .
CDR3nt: TGTGCCTGGAGAGACACAGGGTCCTATGGCTACACCTTC
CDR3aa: CAWRDTGSYGYTF

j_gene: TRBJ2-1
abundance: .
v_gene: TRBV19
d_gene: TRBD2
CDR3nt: TGTGCCAGTAGTACGGGGCCGGGACTAGCGAAAGGTGAGCAGTTCTTC
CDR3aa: CASSTGPGLAKGEQFF

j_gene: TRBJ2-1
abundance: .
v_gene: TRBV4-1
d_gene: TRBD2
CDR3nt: TGCGCCAGCAGCCAGGGTTTAGCGGGCTCCTACAATGAGCAGTTCTTC
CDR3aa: CASSQGLAGSYNEQFF

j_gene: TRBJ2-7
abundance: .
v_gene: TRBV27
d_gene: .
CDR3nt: TGTGCCAGCAGTCCACAGGTCTCCTACGAGCAGTACTTC
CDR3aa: CASSPQVSYEQYF

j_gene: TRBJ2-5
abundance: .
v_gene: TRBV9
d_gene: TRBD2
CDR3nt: TGTGCCGGCAGCGTTGCTAGCGGGGGGGCGATCGAGACCCAGTACTTC
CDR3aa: CAGSVASGGAIETQYF

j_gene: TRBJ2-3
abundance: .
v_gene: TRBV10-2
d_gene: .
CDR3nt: TGCGCCAGCAGTGAGTCCGGCGGGGCCTCAGATACGCAGTATTTT
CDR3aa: CASSESGGASDTQYF

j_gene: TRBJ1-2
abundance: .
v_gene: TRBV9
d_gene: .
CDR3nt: TGTGCCAGCAGCCCAGGCGGGGGGGGCGGATATGGCTACACCTTC
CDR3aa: CASSPGGGGGYGYTF

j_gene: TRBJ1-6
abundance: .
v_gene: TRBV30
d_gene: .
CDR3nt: TGTGCCGGACTCTTCGGATCCAATTCACCCCTCCACTTT
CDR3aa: CAGLFGSNSPLHF

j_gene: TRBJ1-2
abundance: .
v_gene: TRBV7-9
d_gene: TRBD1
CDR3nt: TGTGCCAGCAGCTTATCCCTGGGACAGACTAACTATGGCTACACCTTC
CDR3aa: CASSLSLGQTNYGYTF

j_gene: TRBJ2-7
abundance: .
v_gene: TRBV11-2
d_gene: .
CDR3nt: TGTGCCAGCAGCTTATCTGCGGCCTACGAGCAGTACTTC
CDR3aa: CASSLSAAYEQYF

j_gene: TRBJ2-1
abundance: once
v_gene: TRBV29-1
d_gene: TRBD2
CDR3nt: TGCAGCGTTGATTCCGGACTAGCGGGGAACAATGAGCAGTTCTTC
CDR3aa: CSVDSGLAGNNEQFF

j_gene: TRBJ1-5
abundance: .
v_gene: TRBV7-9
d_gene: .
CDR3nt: TGTGCCAGCAGCTTTATAGGGGCTCAGCCCCAGCATTTT
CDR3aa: CASSFIGAQPQHF

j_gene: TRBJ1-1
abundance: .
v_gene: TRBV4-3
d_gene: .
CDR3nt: TGCGCCAGCAGCCAAGGATTGAGCACTGAAGCTTTCTTT
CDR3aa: CASSQGLSTEAFF

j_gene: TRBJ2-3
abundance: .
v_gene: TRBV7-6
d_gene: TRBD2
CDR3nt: TGTGCCAGCAGCCCCCCCGGAGCGGGGTGGCCAGATACGCAGTATTTT
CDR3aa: CASSPPGAGWPDTQYF

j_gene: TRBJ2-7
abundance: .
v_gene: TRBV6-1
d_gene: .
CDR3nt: TGTGCCAGCAGTGAACTTGGAGGGACGGTCTACGAGCAGTACTTC
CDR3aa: CASSELGGTVYEQYF

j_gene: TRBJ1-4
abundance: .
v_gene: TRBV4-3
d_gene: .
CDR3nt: TGCGCCAGCAGCCCCACAGGTTCCAGAAAACTGTTTTTT
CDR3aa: CASSPTGSRKLFF

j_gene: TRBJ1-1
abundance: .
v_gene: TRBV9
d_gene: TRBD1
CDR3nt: TGTGCCAGCAGCGTAGTAGGACAGGGGGAACCGTTTGATTCAGCTTTCTTT
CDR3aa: CASSVVGQGEPFDSAFF

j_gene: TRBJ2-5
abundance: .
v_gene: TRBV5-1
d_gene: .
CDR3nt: TGCGCCAGCAGCGCCTATGGAGAGACCCAGTACTTC
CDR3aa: CASSAYGETQYF

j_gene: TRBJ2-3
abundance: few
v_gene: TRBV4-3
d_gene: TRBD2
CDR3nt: TGCGCCAGCAGCCAAGTGAGGACTAGCGGGGGTGGCGATACGCAGTATTTT
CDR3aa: CASSQVRTSGGGDTQYF